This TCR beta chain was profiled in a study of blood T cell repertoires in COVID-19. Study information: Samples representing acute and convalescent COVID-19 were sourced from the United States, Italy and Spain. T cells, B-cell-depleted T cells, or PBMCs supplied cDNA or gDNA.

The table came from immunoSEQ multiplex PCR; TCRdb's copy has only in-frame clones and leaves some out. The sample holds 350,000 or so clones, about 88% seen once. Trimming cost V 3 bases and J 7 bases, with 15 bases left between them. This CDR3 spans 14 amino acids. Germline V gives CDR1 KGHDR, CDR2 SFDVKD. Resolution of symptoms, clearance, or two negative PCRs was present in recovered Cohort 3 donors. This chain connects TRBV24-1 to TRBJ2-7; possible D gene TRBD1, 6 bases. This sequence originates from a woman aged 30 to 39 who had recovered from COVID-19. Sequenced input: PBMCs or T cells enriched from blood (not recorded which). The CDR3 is CATSDTRTASEQYF. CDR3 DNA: TGTGCCACCAGTGATACCCGGACAGCCAGTGAGCAGTACTTC.